Presented here are 13 T cell receptor beta chains from one specimen sequenced in a study of T cell repertoires in cytomegalovirus infection. TCRdb reprocessed the reads via MiXCR and lists one record per CDR3 protein. The table has some 700,000 distinct CDR3 sequences, around 31% seen once; the top ten hold roughly 18%. For these TCRs, the target antigens are not known. The sample consisted of cultured PBMCs, taken from culture after CMV antigen stimulation. These receptors all come from a human donor in good health (CMV status not recorded). Some clones in this sample may be carry-over from other donors' samples.

V gene TRBV6-6 combines with J gene TRBJ2-1; D is unresolved. V was shortened by 0 bases and J by 15 bases, with 15 bases between the two germline ends. The length of the CDR3 is 13 residues. Germline assignment: CDR1 MNHNY and CDR2 SVGAGI (reference sequence). This chain's CDR3 is CASSYSSVTVGFF. In DNA, the CDR3 is TGTGCCAGCAGTTACTCGAGTGTAACCGTCGGGTTCTTC.

The V and J genes are TRBV6-2 or TRBV6-3 and TRBJ1-2, with D unclear. Germline lookup yields CDR1 MNHEY and CDR2 SVGEGT. Deletions cut 5 bases from V and 3 bases from J, with 13 bases between. The CDR3 totals 14 residues. For the CDR3, the DNA is TGTGCCAGCAGTACGCTAACAGTGGACTATGGCTACACCTTC. This gives the protein CASSTLTVDYGYTF.

The chain carries TRBV25-1 and TRBJ1-3; TRBD1 matches 9 bases. J was trimmed by 0 bases and V by 0 bases; bases with no gene match: 6. Germline CDR1 is MGHDK and CDR2 is SYGVNS. The CDR3 length is 18 residues. The CDR3 reads CASSEYPGQGSSGNTIYF. CDR3 bases: TGTGCCAGCAGTGAATACCCAGGACAGGGGAGCTCTGGAAACACCATATATTTT.

This rearrangement joins TRBV7-2 to TRBJ2-1, with D maybe TRBD2 (6 bases). V dropped 7 bases and J dropped 5 bases, with 15 bases sitting between them. This CDR3 contains 14 residues. The germline V gene encodes CDR1 SGHTA and CDR2 FQGNSA. The DNA of the CDR3 is TGTGCCAGCACCGTCGGCGGGGTGAACAATGAGCAGTTCTTC. The encoded protein is CASTVGGVNNEQFF.

This clonotype was seen more than once but under ten times. The V call is TRBV12-3 or TRBV12-4, the J call TRBJ2-5; 16 nucleotides align to TRBD2. The CDR3 consists of 19 residues. V trimming: 4 bases; J trimming: 10 bases; junction bases outside the gene matches: 18. In DNA form, the CDR3 reads TGTGCCAGCAGTTCAGCTCCGGGACTAGCGGGGGGGCCCCGGGTGAGCCAGTACTTC. As protein: CASSSAPGLAGGPRVSQYF.

This chain joins TRBV7-9 and TRBJ1-4; a possible D gene is TRBD1 (6 bases). The germline gives CDR1 SEHNR, CDR2 FQNEAQ (reference sequence). CDR3 length: 18 amino acids. Between the trimmed V and J ends, which lost 0 bases and 0 bases, there was a span of 14 bases. CDR3 amino acids: CASSLAGLQGATNEKLFF. CDR3 sequence (DNA): TGTGCCAGCAGCTTAGCGGGACTACAGGGCGCAACTAATGAAAAACTGTTTTTT.

The chain uses TRBV10-3 and TRBJ2-7; 8 bases match TRBD1. The junction had 5 bases not matched to a gene; V was cut back by 10 bases and J by 0 bases. From germline, CDR1 is ENHRY and CDR2 SYGVKD. This CDR3 is built from 13 residues. CDR3 in amino acids: CATTGTGSYEQYF. The CDR3 DNA is TGTGCCACAACCGGGACAGGCTCCTACGAGCAGTACTTC.

This chain joins TRBV27 and TRBJ1-1, with D perhaps TRBD1 (6 bases). Germline assignment: CDR1 MNHEY and CDR2 SMNVEV (reference sequence). This CDR3 is built from 15 residues. V shed 4 bases and J shed 4 bases, with 16 bases lying between them. The DNA for the CDR3 is TGTGCCAGCAGTTCCCCCAGGGGAGGATTCACTGAAGCTTTCTTT. Protein product: CASSSPRGGFTEAFF.

The DNA of the CDR3 is TGTGCCAGCAGGGAGGCGCCCGTAAGTGGGGGTGAAGCTTTCTTT. Translating gives CASREAPVSGGEAFF. V is TRBV6-1 and J is TRBJ1-1; a possible D gene is TRBD1 (5 bases). Per the germline V gene, CDR1 is MNHNS and CDR2 is SASEGT. CDR3 size: 15 residues. Trimming took off 6 bases at V and 7 bases at J, with 21 bases between the two ends.

V gene TRBV7-9 combines with J gene TRBJ2-3; a possible D gene is TRBD1 (5 bases). Germline CDR1 reads SEHNR; CDR2 reads FQNEAQ (reference sequence). Trimming removed 8 bases from V and 8 bases from J, with 26 bases in between. The CDR3 has 16 residues. The CDR3 loop reads CASLPLTGPSQGTQYF. Here the CDR3 DNA reads TGTGCCAGCTTACCCCTTACAGGCCCCAGTCAGGGTACGCAGTATTTT.

The chain recombines TRBV7-2 with TRBJ2-2; no clear D gene. Germline V lookup: CDR1 SGHTA, CDR2 FQGNSA. V was pared by 3 bases and J by 0 bases, with 11 bases between. This CDR3 spans 16 amino acids. The CDR3, as DNA: TGTGCCAGCAGCTTTGTCGCGATTGCGAACACCGGGGAGCTGTTTTTT. It yields the protein CASSFVAIANTGELFF.

V gene TRBV5-4 combines with J gene TRBJ2-1; TRBD2 is a possible D gene (6 bases). Germline loops: CDR1 SGHNT, CDR2 YYREEE (reference sequence). The CDR3 extends over 15 amino acids. V was cut by 3 bases and J by 5 bases, with 15 bases left in between. The CDR3 sequence is CASSSPRLGNNEQFF. In DNA, the CDR3 is TGTGCCAGCAGCTCCCCCCGACTAGGAAACAATGAGCAGTTCTTC.

This clonotype was counted only a few times. This chain links TRBV12-5 with TRBJ2-5; perhaps TRBD1 as D (6 bases). In germline, CDR1 is LGHNT, CDR2 FRNRAP. V was pared by 7 bases and J by 0 bases, with 9 bases between. The CDR3 is made up of 13 amino acids. The CDR3 protein is CASVGQNQETQYF. CDR3 bases: TGTGCTAGTGTCGGACAGAACCAAGAGACCCAGTACTTC.